This TCR beta chain was retrieved from a study of CD4 and CD8 cells across lung adenocarcinoma regions. Donors had localized lung adenocarcinoma, a non-small cell lung cancer. MiXCR, run by TCRdb on the PCR reads, gives a single entry per CDR3 protein. Altogether approximately 12,000 distinct CDR3 sequences are present, approximately 54% being singletons, with the ten largest covering about 34%. This CDR3 is built from 14 residues. Germline assignment: CDR1 MNHNS and CDR2 SASEGT. The sample consisted of CD8+ T cells from the margin of a lung tumor. V is TRBV6-1 and J is TRBJ2-5; the match to TRBD2 covers 7 bases. With the DNA end fitting TRBJ2-4 better, the J assignment may be wrong. The receptor comes from a female donor with lung adenocarcinoma. The CD4 and CD8 labels of this study may be unreliable. The DNA for the CDR3 is TGTGCCAGCAGTGGAGGGACTAAGGTGAACATTCAGTACTTC. Protein: CASSGGTKVNIQYF.